This TCR beta chain was recorded in a study of CD8+ T cells in alopecia areata. Regarding the study as a whole: The study also sequences resident alphabeta T cells of normal skin in scalp samples. Possibly as an HLA-related effect, TCR sharing across patients appeared less clear than in mice.

Worth noting for this clone: What it binds is unknown.

cDNA reverse transcribed from extracted RNA served as the sequencing template. This table comes from immunoSEQ multiplex PCR, and its TCRdb copy is limited to in-frame clones, with some not included. The sample has 15,000 to 20,000 clones, 60% to 80% seen once. Peripheral blood samples and lesional scalp punch biopsies were obtained from alopecia areata patients. This CDR3 comprises 15 residues. CDR1 and CDR2 (germline): SGHTA, FQGNSA. The gene calls are TRBV7-2 and TRBJ2-5, with TRBD1 matching over 9 bases. The J call could be wrong; TRBJ2-7 is a better fit for the DNA end. The receptor's source is a human donor with alopecia areata. Specimen: skin, collected at week 0. The chain's CDR3 is CASSSSGTGTYEQYF. In DNA, the CDR3 is TGTGCCAGCAGCTCGTCCGGGACAGGGACCTACGAGCAGTACTTC.